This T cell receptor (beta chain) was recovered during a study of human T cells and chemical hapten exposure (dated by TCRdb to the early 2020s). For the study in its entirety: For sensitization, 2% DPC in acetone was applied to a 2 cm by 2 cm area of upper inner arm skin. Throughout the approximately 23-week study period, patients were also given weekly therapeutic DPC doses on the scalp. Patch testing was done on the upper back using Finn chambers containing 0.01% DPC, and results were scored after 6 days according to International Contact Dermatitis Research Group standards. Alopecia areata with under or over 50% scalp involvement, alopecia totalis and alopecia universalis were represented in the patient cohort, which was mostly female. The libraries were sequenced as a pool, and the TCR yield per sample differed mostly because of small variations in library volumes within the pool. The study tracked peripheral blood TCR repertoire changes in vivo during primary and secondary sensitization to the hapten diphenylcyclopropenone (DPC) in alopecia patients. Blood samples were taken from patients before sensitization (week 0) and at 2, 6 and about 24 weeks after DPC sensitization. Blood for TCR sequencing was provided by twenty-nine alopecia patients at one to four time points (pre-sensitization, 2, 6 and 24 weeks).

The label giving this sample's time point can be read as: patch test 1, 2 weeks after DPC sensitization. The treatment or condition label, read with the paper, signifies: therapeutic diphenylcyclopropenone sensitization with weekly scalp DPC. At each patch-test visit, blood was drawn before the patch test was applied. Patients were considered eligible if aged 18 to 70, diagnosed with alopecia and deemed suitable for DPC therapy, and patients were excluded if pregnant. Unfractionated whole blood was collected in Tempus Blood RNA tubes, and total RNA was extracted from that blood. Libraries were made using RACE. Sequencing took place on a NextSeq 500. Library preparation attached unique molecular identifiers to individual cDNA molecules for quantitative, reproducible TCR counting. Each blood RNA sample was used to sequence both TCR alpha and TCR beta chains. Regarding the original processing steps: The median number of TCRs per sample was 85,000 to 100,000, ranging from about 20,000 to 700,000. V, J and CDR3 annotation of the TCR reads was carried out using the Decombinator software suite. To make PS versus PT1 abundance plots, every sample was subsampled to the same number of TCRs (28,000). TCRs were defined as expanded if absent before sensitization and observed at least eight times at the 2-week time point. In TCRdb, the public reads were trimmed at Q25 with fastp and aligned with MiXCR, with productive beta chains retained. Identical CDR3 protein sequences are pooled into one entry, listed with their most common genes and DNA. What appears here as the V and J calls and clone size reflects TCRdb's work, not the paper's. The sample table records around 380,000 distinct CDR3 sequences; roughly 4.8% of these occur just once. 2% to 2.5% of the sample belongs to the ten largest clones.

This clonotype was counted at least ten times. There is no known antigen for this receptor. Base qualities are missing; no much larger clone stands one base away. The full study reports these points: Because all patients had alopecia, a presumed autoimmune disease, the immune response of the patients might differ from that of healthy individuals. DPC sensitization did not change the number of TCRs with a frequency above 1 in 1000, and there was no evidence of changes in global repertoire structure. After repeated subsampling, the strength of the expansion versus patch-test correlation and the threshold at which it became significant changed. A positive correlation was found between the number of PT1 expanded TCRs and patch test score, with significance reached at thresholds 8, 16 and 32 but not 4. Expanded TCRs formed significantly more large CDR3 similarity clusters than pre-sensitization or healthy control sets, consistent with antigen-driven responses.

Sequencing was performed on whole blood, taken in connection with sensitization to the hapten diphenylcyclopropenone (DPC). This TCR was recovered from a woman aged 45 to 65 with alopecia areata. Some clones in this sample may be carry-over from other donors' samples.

The CDR3 region reads CASSLSGPAEAFF. The DNA sequence is TGTGCCAGCAGCTTGAGCGGACCGGCTGAAGCTTTCTTT. Recombination connected TRBV5-5 to TRBJ1-1, with an unclear D gene assignment. Relative to germline, V is 1 base shorter and J is 6 bases shorter, with 10 bases between their ends. The CDR3 goes from the cysteine to the phenylalanine over 13 residues. The only DNA kept is the CDR3, 39 bases in frame from the first base. Reading the germline V gene (reference sequence) gives CDR1 SGHKS and CDR2 YYEKEE.